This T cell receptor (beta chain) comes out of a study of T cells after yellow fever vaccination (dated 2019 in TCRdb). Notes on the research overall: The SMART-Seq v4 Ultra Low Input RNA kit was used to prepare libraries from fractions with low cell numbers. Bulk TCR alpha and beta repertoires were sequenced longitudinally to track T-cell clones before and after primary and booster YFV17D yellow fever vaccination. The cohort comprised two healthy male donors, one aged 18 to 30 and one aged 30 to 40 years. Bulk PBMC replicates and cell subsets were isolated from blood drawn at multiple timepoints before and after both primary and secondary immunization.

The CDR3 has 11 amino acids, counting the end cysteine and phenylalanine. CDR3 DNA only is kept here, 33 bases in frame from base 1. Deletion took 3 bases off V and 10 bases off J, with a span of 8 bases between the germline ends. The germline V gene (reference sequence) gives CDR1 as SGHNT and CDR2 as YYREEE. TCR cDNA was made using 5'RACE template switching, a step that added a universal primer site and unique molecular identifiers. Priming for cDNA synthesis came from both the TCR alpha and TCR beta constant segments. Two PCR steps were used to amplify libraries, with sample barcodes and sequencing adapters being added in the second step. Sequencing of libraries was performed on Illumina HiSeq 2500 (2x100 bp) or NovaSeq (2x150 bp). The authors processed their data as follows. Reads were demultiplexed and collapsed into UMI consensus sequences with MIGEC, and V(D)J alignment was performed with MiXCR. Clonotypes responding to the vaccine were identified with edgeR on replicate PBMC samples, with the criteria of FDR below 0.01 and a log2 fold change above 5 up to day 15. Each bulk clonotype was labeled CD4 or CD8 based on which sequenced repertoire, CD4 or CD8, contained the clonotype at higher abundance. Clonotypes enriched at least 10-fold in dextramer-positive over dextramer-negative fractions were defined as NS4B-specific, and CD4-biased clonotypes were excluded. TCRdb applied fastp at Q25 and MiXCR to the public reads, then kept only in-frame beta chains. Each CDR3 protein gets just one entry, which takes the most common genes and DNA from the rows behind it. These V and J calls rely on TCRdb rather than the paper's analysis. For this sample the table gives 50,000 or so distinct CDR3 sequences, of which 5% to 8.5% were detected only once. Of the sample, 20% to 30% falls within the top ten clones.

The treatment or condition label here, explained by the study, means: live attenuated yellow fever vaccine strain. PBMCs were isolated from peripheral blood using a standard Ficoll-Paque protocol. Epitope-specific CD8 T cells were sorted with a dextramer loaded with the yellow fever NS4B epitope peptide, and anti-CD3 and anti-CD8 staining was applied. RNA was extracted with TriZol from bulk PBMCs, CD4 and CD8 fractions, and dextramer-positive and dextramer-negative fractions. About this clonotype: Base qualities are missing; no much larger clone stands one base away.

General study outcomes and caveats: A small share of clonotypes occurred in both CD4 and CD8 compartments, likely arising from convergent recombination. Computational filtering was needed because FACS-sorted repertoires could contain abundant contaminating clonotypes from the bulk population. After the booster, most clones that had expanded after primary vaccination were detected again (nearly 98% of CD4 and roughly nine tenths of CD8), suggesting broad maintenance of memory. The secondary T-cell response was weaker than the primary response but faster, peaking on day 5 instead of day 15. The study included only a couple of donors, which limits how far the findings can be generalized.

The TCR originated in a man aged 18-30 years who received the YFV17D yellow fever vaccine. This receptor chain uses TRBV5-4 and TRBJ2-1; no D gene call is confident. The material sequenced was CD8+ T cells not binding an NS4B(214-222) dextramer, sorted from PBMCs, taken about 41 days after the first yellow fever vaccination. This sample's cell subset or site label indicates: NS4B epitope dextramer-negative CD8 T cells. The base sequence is TGTGCCAGCAGCTATAACTGGGAGCAGTTCTTC. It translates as CASSYNWEQFF.